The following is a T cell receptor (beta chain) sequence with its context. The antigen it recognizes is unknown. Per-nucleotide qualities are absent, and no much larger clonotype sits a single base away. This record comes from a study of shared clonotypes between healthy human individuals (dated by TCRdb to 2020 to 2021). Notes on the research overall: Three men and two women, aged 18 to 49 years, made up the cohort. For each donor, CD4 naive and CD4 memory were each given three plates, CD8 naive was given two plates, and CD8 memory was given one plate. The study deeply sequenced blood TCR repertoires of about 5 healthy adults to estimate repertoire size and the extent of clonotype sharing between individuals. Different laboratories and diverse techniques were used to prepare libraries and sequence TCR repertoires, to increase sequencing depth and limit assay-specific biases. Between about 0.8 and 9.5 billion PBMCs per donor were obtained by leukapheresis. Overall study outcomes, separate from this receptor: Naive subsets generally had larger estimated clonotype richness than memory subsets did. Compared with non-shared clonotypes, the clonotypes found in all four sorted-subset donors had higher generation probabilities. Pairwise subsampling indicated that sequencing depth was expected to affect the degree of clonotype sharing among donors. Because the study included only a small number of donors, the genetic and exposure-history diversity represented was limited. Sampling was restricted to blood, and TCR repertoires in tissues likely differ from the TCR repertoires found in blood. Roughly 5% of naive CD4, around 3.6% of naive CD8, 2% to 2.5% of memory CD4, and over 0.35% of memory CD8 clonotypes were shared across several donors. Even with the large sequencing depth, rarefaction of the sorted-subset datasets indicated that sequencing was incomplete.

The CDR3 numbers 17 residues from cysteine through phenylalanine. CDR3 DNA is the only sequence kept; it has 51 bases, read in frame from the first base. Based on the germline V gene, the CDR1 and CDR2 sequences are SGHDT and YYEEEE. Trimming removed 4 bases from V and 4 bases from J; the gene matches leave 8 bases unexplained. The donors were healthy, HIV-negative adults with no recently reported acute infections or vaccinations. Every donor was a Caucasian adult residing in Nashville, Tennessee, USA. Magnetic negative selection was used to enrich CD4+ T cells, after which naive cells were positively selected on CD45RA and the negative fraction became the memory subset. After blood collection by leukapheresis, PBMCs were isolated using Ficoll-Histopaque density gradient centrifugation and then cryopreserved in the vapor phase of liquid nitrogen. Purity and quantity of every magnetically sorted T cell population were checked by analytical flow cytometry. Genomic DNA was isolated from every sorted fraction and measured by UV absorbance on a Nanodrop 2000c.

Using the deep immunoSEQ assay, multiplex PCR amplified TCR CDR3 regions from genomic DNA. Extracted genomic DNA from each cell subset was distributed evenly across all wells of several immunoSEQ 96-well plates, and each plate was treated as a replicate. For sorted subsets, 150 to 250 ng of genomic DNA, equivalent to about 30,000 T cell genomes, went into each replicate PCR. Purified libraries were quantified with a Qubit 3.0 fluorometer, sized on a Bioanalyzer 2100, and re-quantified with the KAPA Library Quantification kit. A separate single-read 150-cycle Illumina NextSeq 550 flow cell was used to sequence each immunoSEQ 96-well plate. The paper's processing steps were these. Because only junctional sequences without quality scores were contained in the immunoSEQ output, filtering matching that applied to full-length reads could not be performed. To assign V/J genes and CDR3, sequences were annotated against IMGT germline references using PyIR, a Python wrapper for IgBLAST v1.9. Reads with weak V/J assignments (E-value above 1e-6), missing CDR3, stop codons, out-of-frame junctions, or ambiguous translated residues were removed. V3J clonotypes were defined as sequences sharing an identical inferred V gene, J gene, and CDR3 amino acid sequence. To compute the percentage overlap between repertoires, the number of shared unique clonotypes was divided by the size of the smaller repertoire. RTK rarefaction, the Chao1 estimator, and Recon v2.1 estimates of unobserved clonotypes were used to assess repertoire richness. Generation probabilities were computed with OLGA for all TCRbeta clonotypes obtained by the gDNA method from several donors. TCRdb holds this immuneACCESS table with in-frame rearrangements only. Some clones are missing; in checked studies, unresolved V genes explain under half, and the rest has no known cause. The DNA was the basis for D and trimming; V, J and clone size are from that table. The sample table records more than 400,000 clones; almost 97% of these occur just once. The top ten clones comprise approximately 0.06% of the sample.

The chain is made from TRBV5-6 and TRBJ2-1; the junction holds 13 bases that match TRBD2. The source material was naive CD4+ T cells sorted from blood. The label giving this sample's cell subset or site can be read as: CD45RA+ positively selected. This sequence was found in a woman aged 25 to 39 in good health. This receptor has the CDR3 CASSRTSGSRSYNEQFF. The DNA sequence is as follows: TGTGCCAGCAGCAGGACTAGCGGGAGCAGAAGTTACAATGAGCAGTTCTTC.